This T cell receptor beta chain originates from a study of shared clonotypes between healthy human individuals. For this clone: Its antigen is currently unknown.

A split of CD4+ cells into CD45RA+ naive and CD45RA-negative memory subsets was performed. General study points: Genetic and exposure-history diversity was limited by the small donor number. Rarefaction demonstrated incomplete sorted-subset sequencing despite large depth. Only blood was sampled, and tissue TCR repertoires likely differ from blood ones.

The data were produced by immunoSEQ multiplex PCR, yet TCRdb's version contains in-frame clones alone and is incomplete. The table shows fewer than 850,000 clones, with approximately 75% occurring only once. What was sequenced was memory CD4+ T cells sorted from blood. Described subset: CD45RA-negative fraction. This TCR derives from a woman aged 25 to 39 in good health.

The CDR3 nucleotides read TGTGCCAGCGAGGGCCGCAATCAGCCCCAGCATTTT. It yields the protein CASEGRNQPQHF. The V call is TRBV6-6, the J call TRBJ1-5; D is undetermined. Germline values: CDR1 MNHNY, CDR2 SVGAGI (reference sequence). The germline V and J ends were trimmed by 8 bases and 2 bases, with 7 bases remaining between them. CDR3 length: 12 amino acids.